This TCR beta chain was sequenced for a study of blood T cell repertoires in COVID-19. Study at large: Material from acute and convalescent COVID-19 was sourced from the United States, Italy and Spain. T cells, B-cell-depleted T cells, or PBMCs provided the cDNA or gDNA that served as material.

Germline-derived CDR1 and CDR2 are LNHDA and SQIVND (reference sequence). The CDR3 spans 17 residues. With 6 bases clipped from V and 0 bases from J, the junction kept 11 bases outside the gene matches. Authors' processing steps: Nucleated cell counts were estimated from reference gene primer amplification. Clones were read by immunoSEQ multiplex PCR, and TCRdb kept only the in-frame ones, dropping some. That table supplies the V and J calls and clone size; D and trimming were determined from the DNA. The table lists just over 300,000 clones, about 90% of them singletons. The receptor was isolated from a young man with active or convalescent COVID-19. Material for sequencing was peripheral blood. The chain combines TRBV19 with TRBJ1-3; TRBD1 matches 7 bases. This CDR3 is CASRRSRGDYSGNTIYF. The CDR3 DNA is TGTGCCAGTAGGCGGTCCAGGGGGGATTACTCTGGAAACACCATATATTTT.